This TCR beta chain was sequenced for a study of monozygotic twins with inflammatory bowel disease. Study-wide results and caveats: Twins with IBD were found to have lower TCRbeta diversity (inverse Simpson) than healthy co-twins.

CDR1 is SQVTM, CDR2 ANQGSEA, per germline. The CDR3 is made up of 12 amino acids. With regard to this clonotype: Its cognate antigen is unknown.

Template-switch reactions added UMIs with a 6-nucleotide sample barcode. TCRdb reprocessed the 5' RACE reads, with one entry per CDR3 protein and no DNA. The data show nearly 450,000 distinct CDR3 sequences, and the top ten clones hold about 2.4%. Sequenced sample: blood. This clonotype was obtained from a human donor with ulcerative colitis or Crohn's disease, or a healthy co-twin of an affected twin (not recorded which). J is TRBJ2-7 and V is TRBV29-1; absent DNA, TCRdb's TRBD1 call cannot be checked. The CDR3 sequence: CSVRDNYYEQYF.